This TCR beta chain emerged from a study of tumor-infiltrating lymphocytes in oesophageal squamous cell carcinoma. MiXCR, run by TCRdb on the PCR reads, gives a single entry per CDR3 protein. The table has some 16,000 distinct CDR3 sequences, 50% seen once. The CDR3 loop spans 15 amino acids. The ends were cut back, 2 bases at V and 8 bases at J, with 15 bases in the middle. Germline CDR1 is SEHNR and CDR2 is FQNEAQ (reference sequence). The source is a male donor with esophageal squamous cell carcinoma. The sequenced sample was esophageal tumor tissue. The chain employs TRBV7-9 and TRBJ1-4, with D possibly TRBD1 on 5 matching bases. CDR3 amino acids: CASSLRSQGNEKLFF. In DNA, the CDR3 is TGTGCCAGCAGCTTAAGGAGCCAGGGAAACGAAAAACTGTTTTTT.